One and the same sample provided the 12 T cell receptor beta chains below, sequenced in a study of shared clonotypes between healthy human individuals. Clones were sequenced by immunoSEQ multiplex PCR, and TCRdb holds only the in-frame ones, with some missing. The sample lists 750,000 to 1,000,000 clones, almost 95% occurring once. CD8 cells regarded as naive lacked CD45RO, were positively chosen for CCR7, and omitted terminally differentiated effector memory CD45RA+ cells. The sequencing sample was made of naive CD8+ T cells sorted from blood. These receptors came from a man in his thirties or forties in good health.

This chain uses TRBV11-3 with TRBJ2-1, with D perhaps being TRBD1 or TRBD2 (6 bases each). This CDR3 is built from 16 residues. From germline, CDR1 is SGHNT and CDR2 YENEEA. V lost 4 bases and J lost 2, with 15 bases in between. The CDR3 here is CASSSELEGAYNEQFF. The CDR3 nucleotides are TGTGCCAGCAGCTCCGAGCTGGAGGGGGCCTACAATGAGCAGTTCTTC.

The chain couples TRBV19 to TRBJ1-2; the match to TRBD1 covers 10 bases. J gave up 1 base and V 4 bases, and 12 bases lay outside the gene matches. In germline, CDR1 is LNHDA, CDR2 SQIVND (reference sequence). This CDR3 is built from 18 residues. The CDR3 nucleotides read TGTGCCAGTAGTAGCCGATCGCCGGGACAGGGGTTTAACTATGGCTACACCTTC. Translated: CASSSRSPGQGFNYGYTF.

The chain couples TRBV28 to TRBJ1-5; D is unclear. Trimming shortened V by 0 bases and J by 2 bases, and 5 bases separated the two germline ends. The germline CDR1 and CDR2 sequences are MDHEN and SYDVKM. This CDR3 has 14 amino acids. The CDR3 bases are TGTGCCAGCAGTTTATGGACGGGCAATCAGCCCCAGCATTTT. Residues: CASSLWTGNQPQHF.

The CDR3 DNA follows: TGCGCCAGCAGCCAAGGAGGGACGAAAAGCAATCAGCCCCAGCATTTT. Translating it yields CASSQGGTKSNQPQHF. The chain employs TRBV4-3 and TRBJ1-5; D possibly corresponds to TRBD1 (5 bases). The CDR3 is made up of 16 amino acids. Germline loops: CDR1 LGHNA, CDR2 YSLEER. V gave up 1 base and J gave up 1 base, with 11 bases separating them.

The CDR3 spells CASSHEGIYNEQFF. CDR3 coding DNA: TGTGCCAGCAGCCATGAGGGGATTTACAATGAGCAGTTCTTC. V and J are TRBV7-9 and TRBJ2-1; D is tentatively TRBD1 or TRBD2 (5 bases each). With 5 bases removed from V and 4 bases from J, the gap between germline ends came to 12 bases. The CDR3 totals 14 residues. CDR1 is SEHNR and CDR2 is FQNEAQ in the germline V gene (reference sequence). The full variable domain, in which reference TRBV7-9 and TRBJ2-1 provide the parts outside the CDR3, is DTGVSQNPRHKITKRGQNVTFRCDPISEHNRLYWYRQTLGQGPEFLTYFQNEAQLEKSRLLSDRFSAERPKGSFSTLEIQRTEQGDSAMYLCASSHEGIYNEQFFGPGTRLTVL.

The chain links TRBV2 to TRBJ1-5, with D unclear. There are 15 residues in the CDR3. Germline-derived CDR1 and CDR2 are SNHLY and FYNNEI. V lost 6 bases, J lost 4 bases, and 16 bases lay in between. Written as DNA, the CDR3 is TGTGCCAGCAGCCTCGACAAGACCTTGAATCAGCCCCAGCATTTT. Encoded protein: CASSLDKTLNQPQHF.

This clone was recorded only once. V usage is TRBV5-4 and J usage is TRBJ2-7; 11 nucleotides line up with TRBD2. This CDR3 comprises 15 residues. Germline CDR1 and CDR2: SGHNT and YYREEE (reference sequence). The V gene end was trimmed by 4 bases and the J gene end by 7 bases; junction bases not matched to a gene: 10. The DNA for the CDR3 is TGTGCCAGCAGCCTGGGACTAGCGGAATCAGATGAGCAGTACTTC. Its translation: CASSLGLAESDEQYF.

The chain uses TRBV28 and TRBJ2-1; D might be TRBD2 (5 bases). The CDR3 loop spans 14 amino acids. Germline CDR1 MDHEN, CDR2 SYDVKM. V was trimmed by 7 bases and J by 0 bases, leaving 10 bases between them. DNA for the CDR3: TGTGCCAGCATTCGAGGGAGCTCCTACAATGAGCAGTTCTTC. As protein: CASIRGSSYNEQFF. The variable domain in full, completed from reference TRBV28 and TRBJ2-1, reads DVKVTQSSRYLVKRTGEKVFLECVQDMDHENMFWYRQDPGLGLRLIYFSYDVKMKEKGDIPEGYSVSREKKERFSLILESASTNQTSMYLCASIRGSSYNEQFFGPGTRLTVL.

For this clone: Different DNA sequences within this sample yield the same CDR3. CDR3 nucleotide sequence: TGTGCCAGCAGTTACGGACAGGGGGCCGGGGAGCTGTTTTTT. The encoded protein is CASSYGQGAGELFF. V is TRBV6-5 and J is TRBJ2-2; 10 positions agree with TRBD1. J was trimmed by 6 bases and V by 2 bases; bases with no gene match: 0. CDR3 length: 14 residues. Looked up from germline, CDR1 is MNHEY and CDR2 is SVGAGI.

This chain uses TRBV5-1 with TRBJ2-7; 8 bases align to TRBD1. The CDR3 consists of 15 residues. Per the germline V gene, CDR1 is SGHRS and CDR2 is YFSETQ. With V trimmed by 4 bases and J by 2 bases, 8 bases remained unmatched. CDR3 protein: CASSGRTGLTYEQYF. The CDR3, as DNA: TGCGCCAGCAGCGGCAGGACAGGGTTGACCTACGAGCAGTACTTC.

In the case of this clone: One end of the junction is discordant with germline, which a read error may explain. The V gene is TRBV7-7, the J gene TRBJ2-2, with D hard to call. This CDR3 region has 14 residues. Germline CDR1 SSHAT, CDR2 FNYEAQ (reference sequence). The CDR3 sequence: CASSTDGNTGELFF. CDR3 bases: TGTGCTAGCAGCACCGACGGGAACACCGGGGAGCTGTTTTTT.

V and J are TRBV5-1 and TRBJ2-7, with no clear D. V shed 4 bases and J shed 0 bases, with 14 bases lying between them. This CDR3 spans 15 amino acids. From germline, CDR1 is SGHRS and CDR2 YFSETQ. This CDR3 reads CASSGTGSFSYEQYF. CDR3 nucleotides: TGCGCCAGCAGCGGCACCGGGTCATTCTCCTACGAGCAGTACTTC.